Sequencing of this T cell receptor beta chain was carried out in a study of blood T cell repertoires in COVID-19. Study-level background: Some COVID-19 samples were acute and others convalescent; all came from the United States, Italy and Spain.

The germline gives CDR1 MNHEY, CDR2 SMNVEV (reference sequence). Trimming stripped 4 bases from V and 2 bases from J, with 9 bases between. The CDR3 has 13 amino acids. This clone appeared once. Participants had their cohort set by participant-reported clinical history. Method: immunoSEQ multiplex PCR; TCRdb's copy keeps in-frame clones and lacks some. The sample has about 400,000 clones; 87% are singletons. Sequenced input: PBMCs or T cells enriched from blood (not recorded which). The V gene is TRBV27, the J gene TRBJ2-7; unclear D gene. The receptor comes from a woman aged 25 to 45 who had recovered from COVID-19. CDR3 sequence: CASSSYLTYEQYF. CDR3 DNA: TGTGCCAGCAGTTCCTATCTCACCTACGAGCAGTACTTC.